This passage covers 4 T cell receptor beta chains from one sample sequenced in a study of cytomegalovirus exposure and HLA in healthy donors. PCR employed 60 Vbeta and 13 Jbeta primers. Generated by immunoSEQ multiplex PCR, the TCRdb table keeps only in-frame clones and is missing some. The sample records tens of thousands of clones, around 79% being singletons. Sequencing was performed on PBMCs. These receptor sequences come from a woman in her forties in good health and CMV-seropositive.

The chain links TRBV30 to TRBJ2-2; tentatively, D is TRBD2 (6 bases). Germline CDR1 reads GTSNPN; CDR2 reads SVGIG (reference sequence). The CDR3 loop spans 14 amino acids. V lost 4 bases and J 5 bases, leaving 14 bases between the germline ends. The CDR3 protein is CAWTLARHTGELFF. The CDR3 DNA follows: TGTGCCTGGACGCTAGCGCGGCATACCGGGGAGCTGTTTTTT.

The rearrangement uses TRBV5-6 and TRBJ2-5; 9 nucleotides align to TRBD1. This CDR3 has 13 amino acids. CDR1 is SGHDT, CDR2 YYEEEE, per germline. The J segment lost 5 bases and the V segment lost 4 bases, leaving 3 bases of the junction unmatched. The CDR3 region is CASSQDRGETQYF. DNA of the CDR3: TGTGCCAGCAGCCAAGACAGGGGGGAGACCCAGTACTTC. Filled out from reference TRBV5-6 and TRBJ2-5, the complete variable domain reads DAGVTQSPTHLIKTRGQQVTLRCSPKSGHDTVSWYQQALGQGPQFIFQYYEEEERQRGNFPDRFSGHQFPNYSSELNVNALLLGDSALYLCASSQDRGETQYFGPGTRLLVL.

This clone has only a few counts. A read error is likely, as this CDR3 ends without the conserved phenylalanine or tryptophan. No DNA is shown, since the ends of the CDR3 on it are uncertain; the CDR3 is the one TCRdb lists. The chain employs TRBV5-1 and TRBJ2-6; the D call TRBD1 from the table was never checked on the DNA. Germline CDR1 is SGHRS and CDR2 is YFSETQ. From its first to its last residue, the CDR3 has 11 amino acids. This CDR3 reads CASSFSHRKSP.

The CDR3 region is CASSWDIGEQYF. In nucleotides, the CDR3 is TGTGCCAGCAGCTGGGACATCGGCGAGCAGTACTTC. The chain links TRBV5-5 to TRBJ2-7, with TRBD1 as a possible D gene (6 bases). Per the germline V gene, CDR1 is SGHKS and CDR2 is YYEKEE (reference sequence). V was pared by 3 bases and J by 6 bases, with 10 bases between. The CDR3 has 12 residues. Full variable domain (rest looked up from reference TRBV5-5 and TRBJ2-7): DAGVTQSPTHLIKTRGQQVTLRCSPISGHKSVSWYQQVLGQGPQFIFQYYEKEERGRGNFPDRFSARQFPNYSSELNVNALLLGDSALYLCASSWDIGEQYFGPGTRLTVT.